This T cell receptor (beta chain) was sequenced for a study of beta chain features in type 1 diabetes (dated by TCRdb to the late 2010s). Regarding the research as a whole: Mean age, gender distribution, total cell number and subset yield were not different between patients and healthy donors. Whereas all 30 or so donors provided naive and central memory subsets, regulatory and stem cell-like memory subsets were isolated from just 8 patients and about 8 healthy donors. Across all samples, around 100 million sorted cells were examined, and cell number per subset correlated strongly with RNA yield. The study compared the TCRB repertoires of sorted circulating CD4+ T cell subsets in recently diagnosed type 1 diabetes patients with those in matched healthy donors. What the work shows at the level of the full study, not this receptor alone: In all four CD4+ subsets, TCRB CDR3 length was moderately but significantly shorter in type 1 diabetes patients. PCR might favor shorter templates, but patient and control samples were amplified and corrected together, so any skew would affect both groups equally. Naive, central memory and regulatory TCRB repertoires appeared more similar among patients than among healthy donors. Because cDNA was sequenced instead of genomic DNA, activated cells with high expression could be over-represented, although the groups did not differ in activation or CD3 levels. Fewer insertions and more nucleotide deletions at VDJ recombination sites were observed in patients with type 1 diabetes, implying thymic rearrangement abnormalities. Because the HLA sub-analyses included only small numbers of individuals, any influence of HLA type on TCRB rearrangement was left unresolved.

A single peripheral blood draw of approximately 100 mL on average was collected from each donor into heparinised tubes. A BD FACSAria II was used to sort naive, central memory, regulatory and stem cell-like memory CD4+ T cells with a panel that included CD45RO, CCR7, CD25, CD127, CD95 and CD27. Every sorted population had a purity above 95%. PBMCs were isolated right away by Lymphoprep density gradient centrifugation and were stained directly, without culture. So that batch effects would be minimized, each experiment stained and sorted samples in pairs, pairing one healthy donor with one patient. To note about this clone: The antigen it binds to is not known. A read error is the likely source, as a far larger clone sits one nucleotide away.

In the germline V gene, CDR1 corresponds to MDHEN and CDR2 to SYDVKM. The CDR3 covers 12 residues, taking in both the cysteine and the phenylalanine. The sequence is cut down to CDR3 DNA, 36 bases in frame from base 1. The entire amount of isolated RNA was reverse transcribed using the High Capacity cDNA Reverse Transcription Kit, so the sequenced TCRB transcripts were expressed ones. Naive, central memory and regulatory T cell samples underwent deep immunoSEQ sequencing, averaging roughly 3.4 million total reads per sample. Sorted cells were lysed in RLT buffer, and RNA was extracted using DNase-treated RNeasy Micro or Mini kits according to cell number. Each cell subset was processed on its own to prevent cross-contamination, while patient and healthy donor samples were processed together. The immunoSEQ multiplex PCR was used to amplify TCRB sequences from cDNA, generating 87-bp fragments that spanned the CDR3 region. Sequencing of the amplicons was performed on the Illumina HiSeq platform. As for the authors' bioinformatics: PCR bias was corrected computationally using synthetic template baselines, and reads within Hamming distance 2 were collapsed, with unmergeable singletons discarded. Reads were aligned to IMGT to assign V, D and J genes, CDR3 length, and insertions or deletions at six rearrangement sites. Clonotype counts were normalized to sorted cell number within each subset before computing true diversity and Gini coefficients with the tcR R package. Repertoire sharing was quantified using the overlap coefficient calculated on TCRB nucleotide sequences. TCRdb limited this immuneACCESS table to in-frame rearrangements with V and J called. A share of clones is missing; checked studies link under half to unresolved V genes, and the rest is unexplained. The V and J calls and clone size are taken from that table; D and trimming were inferred from the DNA. The sample records more than 300,000 clones, 6.5% to 10% of which are singletons. The ten most abundant clones make up 0.44% of the sample.

The clonotype was recovered from a woman under 30 in good health. The sequenced sample consisted of central memory CD4+ T cells from blood. The receptor chain draws on TRBV28 and TRBJ2-5; 7 nucleotides in the junction match TRBD2. The J call may be in error: the DNA end matches TRBJ2-7 better. The DNA sequence reads TGTGCCAGCAGTTTGGGGGGGTACGAGCAGTACTTC. This encodes CASSLGGYEQYF.